The T cell receptor beta chain described here comes from a study of Ad26.COV2.S vaccination and SARS-CoV-2 variants. The wider study: Among those in the COV1001 Ad26.COV2.S trial arm was the donor. Dosing was one shot or two shots 56 days apart. Findings and caveats of the study: Spike-specific CD8+ and CD4+ T cell responses reportedly showed substantial breadth after vaccination. Analyses of TCR breadth and depth may have underestimated total T cell responses.

V was cut by 2 bases and J by 2 bases, with 10 bases left in between. CDR3 size: 15 residues. Germline V gene lookup returns CDR1 MNHNS and CDR2 SASEGT. As regards this clone: The antigen is undetermined.

TCRdb's table, derived via immunoSEQ multiplex PCR, lists solely in-frame clones and lacks some. The sample lists about 680,000 clones; around 90% were seen once. Stated treatment: 15 to 20 received Ad26.COV2.S at low or high dose, single or two shots; about 5 received placebo; per-sample allocation not given. At day 63 after the first vaccine or placebo injection, samples were drawn. The rearrangement joins TRBV6-1 to TRBJ1-5; D uncertain. The sequenced sample was peripheral blood, obtained in a trial of Ad26.COV2.S vaccine versus placebo. This clonotype was obtained from a person aged 18-65 years who received the Ad26.COV2.S COVID-19 vaccine or a placebo. CDR3 amino acids: CASSEWGLGNQPQHF. CDR3 in DNA: TGTGCCAGCAGTGAATGGGGTTTAGGCAATCAGCCCCAGCATTTT.